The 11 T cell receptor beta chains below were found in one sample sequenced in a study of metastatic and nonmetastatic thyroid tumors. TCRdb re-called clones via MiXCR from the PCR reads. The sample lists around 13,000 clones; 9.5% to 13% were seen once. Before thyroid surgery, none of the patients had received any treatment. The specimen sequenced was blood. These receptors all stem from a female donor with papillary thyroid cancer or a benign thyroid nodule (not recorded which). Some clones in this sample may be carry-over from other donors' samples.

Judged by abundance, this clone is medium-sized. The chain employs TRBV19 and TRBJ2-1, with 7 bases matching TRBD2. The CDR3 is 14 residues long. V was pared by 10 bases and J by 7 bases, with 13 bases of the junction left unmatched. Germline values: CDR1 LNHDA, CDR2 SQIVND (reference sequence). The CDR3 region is CATSRSGMGNEQFF. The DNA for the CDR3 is TGTGCCACCTCGCGGAGCGGGATGGGAAATGAGCAGTTCTTC.

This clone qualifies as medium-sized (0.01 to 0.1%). The CDR3 DNA is TGTGCCAGCAGTCCCGACGGGGGCTATGGCTACACCTTC. Residues: CASSPDGGYGYTF. The chain is built from TRBV6-1 and TRBJ1-2, with D tentatively TRBD1 (5 bases). Germline values: CDR1 MNHNS, CDR2 SASEGT. The ends were cut back, 5 bases at V and 4 bases at J, with 11 bases in the middle. This CDR3 region has 13 residues.

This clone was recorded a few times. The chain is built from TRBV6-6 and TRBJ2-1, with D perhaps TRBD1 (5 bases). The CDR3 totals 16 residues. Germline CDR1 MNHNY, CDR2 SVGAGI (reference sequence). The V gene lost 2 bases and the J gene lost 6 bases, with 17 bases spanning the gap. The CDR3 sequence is CASSYRGAGNVNEQFF. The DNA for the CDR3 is TGTGCCAGCAGTTACAGAGGCGCAGGGAACGTCAATGAGCAGTTCTTC.

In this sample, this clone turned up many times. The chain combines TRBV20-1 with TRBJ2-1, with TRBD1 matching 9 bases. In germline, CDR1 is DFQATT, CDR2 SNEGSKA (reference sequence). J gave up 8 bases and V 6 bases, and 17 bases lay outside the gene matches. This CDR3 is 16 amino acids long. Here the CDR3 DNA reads TGCAGTGCGAATGCCCCGGGACAGGGTCAAGCGGATGAGCAGTTCTTC. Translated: CSANAPGQGQADEQFF.

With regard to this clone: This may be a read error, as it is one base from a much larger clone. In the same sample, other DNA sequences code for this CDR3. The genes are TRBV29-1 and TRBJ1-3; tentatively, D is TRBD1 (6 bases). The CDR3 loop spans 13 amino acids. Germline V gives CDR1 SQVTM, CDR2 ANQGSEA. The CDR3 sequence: CSVETGLRNTIYF. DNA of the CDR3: TGCAGCGTTGAAACAGGGTTAAGGAACACTATATATTTT.

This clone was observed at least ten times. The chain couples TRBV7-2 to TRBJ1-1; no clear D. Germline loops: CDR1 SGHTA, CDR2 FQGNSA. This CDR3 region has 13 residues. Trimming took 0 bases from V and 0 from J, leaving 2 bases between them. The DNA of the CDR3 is TGTGCCAGCAGCTTAGCCATGAACACTGAAGCTTTCTTT. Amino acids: CASSLAMNTEAFF.

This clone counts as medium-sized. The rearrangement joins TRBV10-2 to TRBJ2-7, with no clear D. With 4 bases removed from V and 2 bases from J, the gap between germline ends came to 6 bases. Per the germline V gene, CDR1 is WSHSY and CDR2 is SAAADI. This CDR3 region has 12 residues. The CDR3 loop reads CASSGEAYEQYF. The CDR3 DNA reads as TGCGCCAGCAGTGGAGAAGCCTACGAGCAGTACTTC.

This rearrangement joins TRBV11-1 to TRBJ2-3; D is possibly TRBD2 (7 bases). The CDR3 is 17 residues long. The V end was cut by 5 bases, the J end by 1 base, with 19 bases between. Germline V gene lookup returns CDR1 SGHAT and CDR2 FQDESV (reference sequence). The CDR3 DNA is TGTGCCAGCAGCCCAGAACGGGGGGCTGATCGCACAGATACGCAGTATTTT. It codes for CASSPERGADRTDTQYF.

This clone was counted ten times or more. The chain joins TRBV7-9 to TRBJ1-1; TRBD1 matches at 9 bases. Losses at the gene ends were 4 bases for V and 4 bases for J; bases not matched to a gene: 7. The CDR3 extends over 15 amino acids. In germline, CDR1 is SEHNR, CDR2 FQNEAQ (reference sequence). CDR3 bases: TGTGCCAGCAGCTCCGGACAGGGGCGCATCACTGAAGCTTTCTTT. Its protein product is CASSSGQGRITEAFF.

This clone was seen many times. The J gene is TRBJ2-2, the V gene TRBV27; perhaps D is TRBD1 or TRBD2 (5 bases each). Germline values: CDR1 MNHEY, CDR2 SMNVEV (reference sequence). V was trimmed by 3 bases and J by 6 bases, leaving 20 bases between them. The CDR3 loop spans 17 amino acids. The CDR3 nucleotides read TGTGCCAGCAGTTTGTCGTGGGACGGAGGAGGTCCCGGGGAGCTGTTTTTT. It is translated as CASSLSWDGGGPGELFF.

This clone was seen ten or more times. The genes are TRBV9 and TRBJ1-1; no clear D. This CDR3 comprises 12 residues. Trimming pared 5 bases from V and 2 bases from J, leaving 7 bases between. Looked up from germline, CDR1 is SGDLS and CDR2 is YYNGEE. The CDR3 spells CASSRFNTEAFF. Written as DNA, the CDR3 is TGTGCCAGCAGTAGATTTAACACTGAAGCTTTCTTT.